A single sample is the source of the 9 T cell receptor beta chains below, sequenced in a study of CD8+ T cells in alopecia areata (dated by TCRdb to 2017 to 2018). The library was generated by the immunoSEQ multiplex PCR assay. For TCR sequencing, RNA was extracted from every sample and reverse transcribed into cDNA to serve as template. In TCRdb, the immuneACCESS table is reduced to in-frame sequences with V and J assigned. These tables do not hold every clone; where another copy was compared, an unresolved V gene accounts for under half, and the others remain unexplained. This sample gives 90,000 to 130,000 clones in total; under 60% of them show up just once. Around a quarter of the sample lies in the top ten. The sample consisted of NKG2D-low CD8+ T cells sorted from blood. Read against the paper, the sample's cell subset or site label means: sorted CD8+ NKG2D-low blood T cells. The receptors stem from a human donor with alopecia areata.

This clone has more than one count but fewer than ten. The genes are TRBV4-1 and TRBJ2-3, with TRBD2 matching 14 bases. Trimming at V came to 5 bases and at J to 5 bases, leaving 0 bases not matched to a gene. The CDR3 has 14 residues. CDR1 is MGHRA and CDR2 is YSYEKL in the germline V gene. The chain's CDR3 is CASSGTSGRDTQYF. The CDR3 DNA follows: TGCGCCAGCAGCGGGACTAGCGGGAGAGATACGCAGTATTTT.

J is TRBJ1-2 and V is TRBV9; D uncertain. Germline-derived CDR1 and CDR2 are SGDLS and YYNGEE. This CDR3 spans 11 amino acids. Trimming shortened V by 3 bases and J by 6 bases, and 6 bases separated the two germline ends. CDR3 nucleotides: TGTGCCAGCAGCGGGATTGATGGCTACACCTTC. Protein: CASSGIDGYTF.

This chain joins TRBV7-6 and TRBJ2-7; 12 positions match TRBD2. The V segment lost 5 bases and the J segment 5 bases; nucleotides outside the gene matches: 7. CDR3 length: 15 amino acids. The germline gives CDR1 SGHVS, CDR2 FNYEAQ. CDR3 DNA: TGTGCCAGCAGCCCCGAGGGACTAGCGGGCCACGAGCAGTACTTC. Translation: CASSPEGLAGHEQYF.

The V gene is TRBV2, the J gene TRBJ2-3, with a weak D call TRBD1 (6 bases). Germline loops: CDR1 SNHLY, CDR2 FYNNEI. The ends were cut back, 6 bases at V and 2 bases at J, with 9 bases in the middle. This CDR3 is built from 13 residues. The CDR3 DNA reads as TGTGCCAGCAGGGACAGTTACACAGATACGCAGTATTTT. Residues: CASRDSYTDTQYF.

This clone has a handful of counts. V and J are TRBV5-6 and TRBJ1-5; D is perhaps TRBD1 (5 bases). Trimming cost V 2 bases and J 3 bases, with 15 bases left between them. The CDR3 loop spans 16 amino acids. Germline V gene data show CDR1 as SGHDT and CDR2 as YYEEEE. CDR3 nucleotide sequence: TGTGCCAGCAGCTTTTGGGAAGGGGATATCAATCAGCCCCAGCATTTT. Translation gives CASSFWEGDINQPQHF.

The chain has TRBV4-1 and TRBJ2-7, with D possibly being TRBD1 (6 bases). The length of the CDR3 is 15 residues. V was shortened by 1 base and J by 3 bases, with 13 bases between the two germline ends. Germline V gives CDR1 MGHRA, CDR2 YSYEKL. The CDR3 region has the DNA TGCGCCAGCAGCCAAGGCAGGGGAATAAGCTACGAGCAGTACTTC. This sequence encodes CASSQGRGISYEQYF.

This clone was observed a handful of times. The V call is TRBV11-2, the J call TRBJ1-4; D is perhaps TRBD1 (5 bases). Trimming pared 3 bases from V and 4 bases from J, leaving 9 bases between. The CDR3 contains 14 residues. Germline V gene sequence: CDR1 SGHAT, CDR2 FQNNGV. CDR3 sequence (DNA): TGTGCCAGCAGCTTCGGGACGGATAATGAAAAACTGTTTTTT. It codes for CASSFGTDNEKLFF.

The CDR3 protein is CASSTRPSGQEIQYF. The CDR3 coding sequence is TGTGCCAGCAGCACTAGGCCGAGCGGACAGGAGATTCAGTACTTC. V and J are TRBV27 and TRBJ2-4, with 7 bases matching TRBD1. Germline V gives CDR1 MNHEY, CDR2 SMNVEV (reference sequence). CDR3 length: 15 residues. Trimming removed 6 bases from V and 10 bases from J; junction bases left unmatched: 15.

J is TRBJ2-1 and V is TRBV19, with 14 bases that match TRBD2. V was clipped by 5 bases and J by 5 bases; unmatched bases: 5. Germline V CDR1 and CDR2: LNHDA, SQIVND (reference sequence). The CDR3 contains 16 residues. CDR3 DNA sequence: TGTGCCAGTAGTTGGACTAGCGGGAGGATCAACAATGAGCAGTTCTTC. It specifies CASSWTSGRINNEQFF.